The clone carrying this TCR beta chain was seen only a few times. This entry is derived from a study of regulatory T cells in long-lasting Graves disease. Arm-PCR of CDR3 regions and iRepertoire HTBI primers were the basis on which TCR beta libraries were built. TCRdb reprocessed the multiplex PCR reads via MiXCR and lists one record per CDR3 protein. The sample includes approximately 490,000 distinct CDR3 sequences, 15% to 20% seen only once; the top ten take approximately 12%. The CDR3 extends over 15 amino acids. Germline loops: CDR1 MNHEY, CDR2 SMNVEV (reference sequence). V lost 6 bases and J lost 4, with 13 bases in between. Stated time point: newly diagnosed GD, antithyroid drugs for less than 3 months. RNA from PBMCs was the source of the TCR library. The sample was also reused in another study, on T cells in Graves' hyperthyroidism and ophthalmopathy.

This specimen was peripheral blood mononuclear cells (PBMCs), taken at new diagnosis, from a patient treated with antithyroid drugs. This clonotype was obtained from a man aged 35 to 55 with Graves disease. The chain employs TRBV27 and TRBJ2-6, with D unclear. This CDR3 is CASRPLGSGANVLTF. The CDR3 region has the DNA TGTGCCAGCAGGCCATTAGGGTCGGGGGCCAACGTCCTGACTTTC. The full variable domain, with the rest looked up from reference TRBV27 and TRBJ2-6, is EAQVTQNPRYLITVTGKKLTVTCSQNMNHEYMSWYRQDPGLGLRQIYYSMNVEVTDKGDVPEGYKVSRKEKRNFPLILESPSPNQTSLYFCASRPLGSGANVLTFGAGSRLTVL.